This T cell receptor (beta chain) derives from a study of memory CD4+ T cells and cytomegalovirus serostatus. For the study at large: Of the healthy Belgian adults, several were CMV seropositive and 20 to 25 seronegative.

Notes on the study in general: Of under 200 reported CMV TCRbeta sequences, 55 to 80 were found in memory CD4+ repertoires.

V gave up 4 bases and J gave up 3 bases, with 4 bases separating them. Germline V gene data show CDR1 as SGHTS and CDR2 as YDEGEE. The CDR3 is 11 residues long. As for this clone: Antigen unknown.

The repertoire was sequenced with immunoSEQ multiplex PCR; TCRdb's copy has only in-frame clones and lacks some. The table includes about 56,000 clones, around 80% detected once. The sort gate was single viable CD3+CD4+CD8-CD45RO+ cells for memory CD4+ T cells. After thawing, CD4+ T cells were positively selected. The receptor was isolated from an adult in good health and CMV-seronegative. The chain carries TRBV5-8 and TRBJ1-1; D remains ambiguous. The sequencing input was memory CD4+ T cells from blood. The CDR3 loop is CASSGYTEAFF. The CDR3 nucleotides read TGTGCCAGCAGCGGCTACACTGAAGCTTTCTTT.